A single sample is the source of the 20 T cell receptor beta chains below, sequenced in a study of T cells after yellow fever vaccination. TCRdb reprocessed the 5' RACE reads via MiXCR and lists one record per CDR3 protein. Here the sample spans hundreds of thousands of distinct CDR3 sequences, about 10% being singletons. The material sequenced was CD4+ T cells sorted from PBMCs, taken 5 days after the yellow fever booster vaccination. The receptors were sampled from a man between 18 and 35 years old who received the YFV17D yellow fever vaccine.

The chain carries TRBV12-3 or TRBV12-4 and TRBJ2-7; possibly TRBD1 or TRBD2 for D (5 bases each). This CDR3 spans 13 amino acids. Trimming removed 4 bases at V and 3 bases at J, with 10 bases between. The CDR3 coding sequence is TGTGCCAGCAGTTGGGACCAAGGCTACGAGCAGTACTTC. The encoded protein is CASSWDQGYEQYF.

This clonotype was detected only a few times. This rearrangement joins TRBV27 to TRBJ2-1; a weak D match, TRBD1 (6 bases). The CDR3 contains 15 residues. Germline loops: CDR1 MNHEY, CDR2 SMNVEV (reference sequence). The ends were cut back, 3 bases at V and 10 bases at J, with 19 bases in the middle. CDR3 amino acids: CASSFQPYRDHEQFF. CDR3 DNA sequence: TGTGCCAGCAGTTTTCAGCCCTACAGGGATCACGAGCAGTTCTTC.

The chain employs TRBV5-5 and TRBJ1-6; the match to TRBD1 covers 8 bases. Germline values: CDR1 SGHKS, CDR2 YYEKEE (reference sequence). Trimming removed 4 bases from V and 10 bases from J; junction bases left unmatched: 16. The CDR3 covers 17 residues. In nucleotides, the CDR3 is TGTGCCAGCAGCCGGAGGACAGGGAAAATCCCGGGGTCACCCCTCCACTTT. This encodes CASSRRTGKIPGSPLHF.

In regard to this clonotype: Mismatch with germline at one junction end may stem from a read error. The chain carries TRBV7-2 and TRBJ2-3; D perhaps matches TRBD2 (7 bases). CDR1 is SGHTA and CDR2 is FQGNSA in the germline V gene. The CDR3 is 13 amino acids. The CDR3 DNA reads TGTGCCAGAAGCTTCGGGGGGCCCGATACGCAGTATTTT. It encodes CARSFGGPDTQYF.

This chain joins TRBV7-8 and TRBJ2-2; D is possibly TRBD1 (6 bases). The CDR3 has 17 amino acids. Per the germline V gene, CDR1 is SGHVS and CDR2 is FQNEAQ. The V gene lost 5 bases and the J gene lost 5 bases, with 21 bases spanning the gap. CDR3 amino acids: CASSPLDPGVITGELFF. In DNA, the CDR3 is TGTGCCAGCAGCCCCCTGGACCCAGGGGTTATTACCGGGGAGCTGTTTTTT.

This clonotype has just a few counts. The chain couples TRBV4-3 to TRBJ2-5; D is perhaps TRBD2 (6 bases). CDR3 length equals 12 residues. The V end was cut by 6 bases, the J end by 3 bases, with 8 bases between. The V gene's germline CDR1 is LGHNA and CDR2 YSLEER. CDR3 in DNA: TGCGCCAGCAGGCGGGGAGAAGAGACCCAGTACTTC. This encodes CASRRGEETQYF.

The V and J genes are TRBV7-2 and TRBJ1-3; D perhaps matches TRBD1 (6 bases). Between the trimmed V and J ends, which lost 6 bases and 1 base, there was a span of 13 bases. Germline lookup yields CDR1 SGHTA and CDR2 FQGNSA. This CDR3 has 15 amino acids. The CDR3 DNA reads as TGTGCCAGCAGTCTGAAAGGGGGTTCTGGAAACACCATATATTTT. Translated, it gives CASSLKGGSGNTIYF.

This clonotype has just a few counts. The V gene is TRBV18, the J gene TRBJ1-2, with a tentative D call TRBD1 (5 bases). CDR1 KGHSH and CDR2 LQKENI come from the germline V gene. The CDR3 runs 15 residues. Between the trimmed V and J ends, which lost 3 bases and 0 bases, there was a span of 11 bases. The CDR3 loop is CASSPSRGPNYGYTF. In nucleotides, the CDR3 is TGTGCCAGCTCACCTAGTAGGGGCCCTAACTATGGCTACACCTTC.

This clonotype appeared a few times. The V call is TRBV5-5, the J call TRBJ2-2; D is perhaps TRBD1 (6 bases). V dropped 4 bases and J dropped 2 bases, with 12 bases sitting between them. The CDR3 covers 15 residues. Germline V gives CDR1 SGHKS, CDR2 YYEKEE (reference sequence). The CDR3 bases are TGTGCCAGCAGCGTTACAGGGACCAACACCGGGGAGCTGTTTTTT. Encoded protein: CASSVTGTNTGELFF. Supplemented by reference TRBV5-5 and TRBJ2-2, the full variable domain reads DAGVTQSPTHLIKTRGQQVTLRCSPISGHKSVSWYQQVLGQGPQFIFQYYEKEERGRGNFPDRFSARQFPNYSSELNVNALLLGDSALYLCASSVTGTNTGELFFGEGSRLTVL.

The gene calls are TRBV12-3 or TRBV12-4 and TRBJ1-2, with 7 bases aligning to TRBD1. This CDR3 contains 14 residues. V trimming: 7 bases; J trimming: 4 bases; junction bases outside the gene matches: 9. The CDR3: CASKPAGQLYGYTF. The CDR3 coding sequence is TGTGCCAGCAAACCAGCGGGACAGCTCTATGGCTACACCTTC.

The table lists this clonotype with a few counts. The V and J genes are TRBV6-2 or TRBV6-3 and TRBJ2-7, with D possibly matching TRBD2 (5 bases). V lost 6 bases and J 3 bases, leaving 12 bases between the germline ends. The CDR3 runs 13 residues. The germline V gene encodes CDR1 MNHEY and CDR2 SVGEGT. The CDR3 DNA reads TGTGCCAGCAGGAGGGATGCCCTCTACGAGCAGTACGTC. It translates to CASRRDALYEQYV.

The chain carries TRBV7-2 and TRBJ2-5; no clear D. Germline CDR1 SGHTA, CDR2 FQGNSA. V lost 5 bases and J lost 1, with 11 bases in between. This CDR3 is built from 14 residues. CDR3 loop: CASSPPGFQETQYF. The CDR3 nucleotides read TGTGCCAGCAGCCCCCCCGGTTTCCAAGAGACCCAGTACTTC. Looking up the rest from reference TRBV7-2 and TRBJ2-5 gives the full variable domain: GAGVSQSPSNKVTEKGKDVELRCDPISGHTALYWYRQSLGQGLEFLIYFQGNSAPDKSGLPSDRFSAERTGGSVSTLTIQRTQQEDSAVYLCASSPPGFQETQYFGPGTRLLVL.

The rearrangement links TRBV7-2 to TRBJ2-7, with 7 bases that match TRBD1. With 4 bases clipped from V and 6 bases from J, the junction kept 9 bases outside the gene matches. The CDR3 contains 14 residues. Germline V gives CDR1 SGHTA, CDR2 FQGNSA. DNA for the CDR3: TGTGCCAGCAGCTCCCAAGGGGCAGGGGGCGAGCAGTACGTC. This sequence encodes CASSSQGAGGEQYV.

The chain uses TRBV5-6 and TRBJ2-7; TRBD1 matches 7 bases. After removal of 4 bases from V and 3 bases from J, the junction contained 7 bases not matched to a gene. The CDR3 totals 14 residues. CDR1 and CDR2 (germline): SGHDT, YYEEEE. CDR3: CASSRRDRYYEQYV. The CDR3 DNA sequence: TGTGCCAGCAGCCGCCGGGACAGATACTACGAGCAGTACGTC.

This clonotype was found a few times. The chain recombines TRBV9 with TRBJ1-4, with TRBD1 identical over 7 bases. In germline, CDR1 is SGDLS, CDR2 YYNGEE. The CDR3 has 16 amino acids. Trimming at V came to 4 bases and at J to 2 bases, leaving 8 bases not matched to a gene. The CDR3, as DNA: TGTGCCAGCAGCAAAACAACAGGGGCCACTAATGAAAAACTGTTTTTT. The encoded protein is CASSKTTGATNEKLFF.

The rearrangement uses TRBV25-1 and TRBJ2-5; D uncertain. Germline V lookup: CDR1 MGHDK, CDR2 SYGVNS. V was clipped by 5 bases and J by 5 bases, with 12 bases between them. The CDR3 has 13 amino acids. The CDR3 protein is CASSTYQFETQYF. CDR3 nucleotides: TGTGCCAGCAGTACCTACCAGTTTGAGACCCAGTACTTC.

V and J are TRBV7-6 and TRBJ2-3; D is unresolved. This CDR3 region has 13 residues. V was pared by 5 bases and J by 3 bases, with 9 bases between. The germline CDR1 and CDR2 sequences are SGHVS and FNYEAQ. CDR3 sequence (DNA): TGTGCCAGCAGCCCCGTCGCTACAGATACGCAGTATTTT. Translation: CASSPVATDTQYF.

This clonotype was seen more than once but under ten times. The gene calls are TRBV27 and TRBJ1-2; 9 bases agree with TRBD1. The CDR3 runs 14 residues. With V trimmed by 7 bases and J by 2 bases, 5 bases remained unmatched. From germline, CDR1 is MNHEY and CDR2 SMNVEV (reference sequence). CDR3: CASTGTGRNYGYTF. CDR3 DNA sequence: TGTGCCAGCACCGGGACAGGGAGGAACTATGGCTACACCTTC.

The sample holds a few counts of this clonotype. Here the CDR3 reads CSARHPGLAGDNEQFF. DNA for the CDR3: TGCAGTGCTAGACACCCCGGCCTAGCGGGGGACAATGAGCAGTTCTTC. V usage is TRBV20-1 and J usage is TRBJ2-1; 10 bases are a match to TRBD2. The CDR3 extends over 16 amino acids. CDR1 and CDR2 (germline): DFQATT, SNEGSKA (reference sequence). V lost 2 bases, J lost 5 bases, and 9 bases stayed unmatched.

This clonotype has only a few counts. The chain has TRBV5-1 and TRBJ2-5; D is ambiguous. V was clipped by 1 base and J by 2 bases, with 15 bases between them. The CDR3 has 16 residues. Germline V CDR1 and CDR2: SGHRS, YFSETQ. The CDR3 nucleotides are TGCGCCAGCAGCTTGAACGCTCGCGAGCTTCAAGAGACCCAGTACTTC. Amino acid sequence: CASSLNARELQETQYF.